This entry features one T cell receptor (beta chain) sequence. Method: immunoSEQ multiplex PCR; TCRdb's copy keeps in-frame clones and lacks some. Among tens of thousands of clones listed, 89% were seen once. The V gene lost 4 bases and the J gene lost 1 base, with 7 bases spanning the gap. This CDR3 has 13 amino acids. CDR1 and CDR2 from the germline V gene are SGHDN and FVKESK. This record belongs to a study of T cell changes during pregnancy in multiple sclerosis. The J gene is TRBJ1-1, the V gene TRBV14; D might be TRBD1 (6 bases). This sample comprised CD4+ T cells from peripheral blood mononuclear cells, obtained in the second trimester of pregnancy. The sequence was obtained from a female donor with multiple sclerosis, enrolled in a pregnancy study. CDR3 nucleotides: TGTGCCAGCAGCCTACAGGGGAACACTGAAGCTTTCTTT. Residues: CASSLQGNTEAFF.